Listed below are T cell receptor beta chains from one sample, sequenced in a study of blood T cell repertoires in COVID-19. Data came from immunoSEQ multiplex PCR; TCRdb stores just in-frame clones and leaves some out. The data hold some 50,000 clones, with more than 65% observed a single time. Sequencing used peripheral blood. The receptors derive from a woman in her seventies with acute or convalescent COVID-19. CDR3s include the opening cysteine and the closing phenylalanine or tryptophan.

v_call: TRBV5-4; j_call: TRBJ2-1; cdr3_aa: CASSLEVAPSAEQFF
v_call: TRBV10-3; j_call: TRBJ2-5; cdr3_aa: CAISESRGGGETQYF
v_call: TRBV11-2; j_call: TRBJ1-1; cdr3_aa: CASSLVFSEGAFF
v_call: TRBV9; j_call: TRBJ1-1; cdr3_aa: CASSQGQSMAEAFF
v_call: TRBV6-2/TRBV6-3; j_call: TRBJ2-7; cdr3_aa: CASSLTGRYEQYF
v_call: TRBV2; j_call: TRBJ2-5; cdr3_aa: CASSEKDRGWETQYF
v_call: TRBV30; j_call: TRBJ2-3; cdr3_aa: CAWSSTDYRIRGF
v_call: TRBV10-1; j_call: TRBJ2-4; cdr3_aa: CASSEGGLPFKNIQYF
v_call: TRBV5-4; j_call: TRBJ1-1; cdr3_aa: CASSLDWNTEAFF
v_call: TRBV19; j_call: TRBJ1-1; cdr3_aa: CASSTGQPTEAFF
v_call: TRBV11-1; j_call: TRBJ1-6; cdr3_aa: CASSLQGRGDSPLHF
v_call: TRBV5-1; j_call: TRBJ2-1; cdr3_aa: CASSGGDFSYNEQFF
v_call: TRBV20-1; j_call: TRBJ2-7; cdr3_aa: CSARGWDEQYF
v_call: TRBV7-8; j_call: TRBJ1-1; cdr3_aa: CASSLPGRDTEAFF
v_call: TRBV3-1/TRBV3-2; j_call: TRBJ1-6; cdr3_aa: CASSYTLRGGENSPLHF
v_call: TRBV6-1; j_call: TRBJ1-1; cdr3_aa: CASSEWTGGDTEAFF
v_call: TRBV2; j_call: TRBJ1-2; cdr3_aa: CASSDAGGGGYGYTF
v_call: TRBV28; j_call: TRBJ2-2; cdr3_aa: CASRTGGNTGELFF
v_call: TRBV19; j_call: TRBJ1-1; cdr3_aa: CASSSTGGWEAFF
v_call: TRBV20-1; j_call: TRBJ2-1; cdr3_aa: CSARLSNEQFF
v_call: TRBV4-1; j_call: TRBJ2-7; cdr3_aa: CASSLSRTPRNEQYF